Listed below are T cell receptor beta chains from one sample, sequenced in a study of T cell responses to AZD1222 COVID-19 vaccine. Libraries were prepared by immunoSEQ multiplex PCR; TCRdb keeps only in-frame clonotypes and omits some of them. The sample has some 110,000 clones; about 80% are singletons. This sample comprised peripheral blood, obtained on day 0 of AZD1222 vaccination. The receptors stem from an adult in good health. Both conserved end residues are part of each CDR3.

cdr3_aa v_call
CASRDRDNAYNSPLHF TRBV2
CASSYSRGIKSEQYF TRBV6-5
CASSGTDTDTQYF TRBV5-1
CASSRSNQPQHF TRBV28
CASSLVRTQGGELFF TRBV7-8
CASSLEPSDTEAFF TRBV11-2
CASSSGTRYGYTF TRBV11-2
CASSYGTSGGDEQFF TRBV3-1/TRBV3-2
CASSPRARGTLYGYTF TRBV18
CASSEQGGSNQPQHF TRBV6-1